This TCR beta chain was obtained from a study of blood T cells in healthy people across ages. Study results and limitations: With donor CMV status unknown, expanded clonotype changes were possibly confounded.

Comments on this clonotype: Its target is not known.

It was with a sample-barcoded 5' primer and a J-beta primer mix that a second PCR of about 6 to 12 cycles was run. Each single sample gave us at least 3 million CDR3-containing paired-end reads. TCRdb itself ran the 5' RACE reads through MiXCR, one entry per CDR3 protein. The sample records roughly 640,000 distinct CDR3 sequences, about 30% being singletons. Each donor had 8 to 10 milliliters of peripheral blood drawn. Isolation per sample recovered at least 7 million PBMCs. Deletions cut 1 base from V and 6 bases from J, with 13 bases between. Germline CDR1 is GTSNPN and CDR2 is SVGIG (reference sequence). CDR3 size: 14 residues.

The specimen sequenced was blood. This receptor was identified in a woman at least 80 years old in good health. This chain joins TRBV30 and TRBJ1-5; perhaps TRBD1 as D (5 bases). The CDR3, as DNA: TGTGCCTGGAGTGACGTGGGCAGGGCTCAGCCCCAGCATTTT. Amino acids: CAWSDVGRAQPQHF.